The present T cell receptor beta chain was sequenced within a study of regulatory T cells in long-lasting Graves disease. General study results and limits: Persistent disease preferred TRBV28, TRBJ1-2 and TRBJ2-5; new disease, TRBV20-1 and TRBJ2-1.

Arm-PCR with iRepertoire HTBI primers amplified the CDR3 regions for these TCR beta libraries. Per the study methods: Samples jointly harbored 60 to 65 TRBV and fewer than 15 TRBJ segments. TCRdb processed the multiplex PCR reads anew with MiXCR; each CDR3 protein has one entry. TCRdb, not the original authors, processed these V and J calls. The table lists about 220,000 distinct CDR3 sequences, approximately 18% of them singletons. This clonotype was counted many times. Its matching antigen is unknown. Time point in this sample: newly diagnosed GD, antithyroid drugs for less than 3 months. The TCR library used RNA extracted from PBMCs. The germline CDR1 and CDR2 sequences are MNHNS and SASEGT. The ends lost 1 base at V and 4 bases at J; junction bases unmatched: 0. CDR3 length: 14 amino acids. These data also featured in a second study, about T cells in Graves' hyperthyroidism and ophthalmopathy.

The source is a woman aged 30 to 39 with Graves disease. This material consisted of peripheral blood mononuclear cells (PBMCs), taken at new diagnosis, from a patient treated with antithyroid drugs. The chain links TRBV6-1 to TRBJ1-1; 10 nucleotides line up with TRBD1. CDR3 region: CASSEGTGGTEAFF. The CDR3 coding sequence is TGTGCCAGCAGTGAAGGGACAGGGGGCACTGAAGCTTTCTTT.